Listed here are 30 T cell receptor beta chains from one sample, sequenced in a study of shared clonotypes between healthy human individuals (dated by TCRdb to 2020 to 2022). Receptors were amplified or captured by the immunoSEQ multiplex PCR assay. Entries here come from immuneACCESS through TCRdb and include only in-frame sequences with V and J called. Some clones fail to appear in such tables; in the studies checked, an unresolved V gene covers under half of the shortfall, and the cause of the remainder is unknown. This sample lists around 1.6 million clones; approximately 98% were detected once. The ten largest clonotypes hold roughly 0.45% of the sample. The material sequenced was naive CD4+ T cells sorted from blood. The sample's cell subset or site label is to be understood as: CD45RA+ positively selected. These receptors were collected from a man younger than 45 in good health.

J is TRBJ2-1 and V is TRBV10-1, with D unclear. Germline V gene data show CDR1 as WNHNN and CDR2 as SYGVQD (reference sequence). V was trimmed by 3 bases and J by 12 bases, leaving 12 bases between them. The CDR3 has 12 residues. CDR3 coding DNA: TGCGCCAGCAGTGATAACGGTGTAGGGCAGTTCTTC. Residues: CASSDNGVGQFF.

The V call is TRBV28, the J call TRBJ1-3; D remains unclear. The V gene's germline CDR1 is MDHEN and CDR2 SYDVKM. Trimming left V 2 bases short and J 0 bases short, with 8 bases between. The CDR3 is made up of 15 amino acids. The CDR3 is CASSLKAHSGNTIYF. The CDR3 region has the DNA TGTGCCAGCAGTTTAAAGGCCCACTCTGGAAACACCATATATTTT.

This chain links TRBV5-3 with TRBJ1-5, with D unresolved. TRBV5-3 belongs to the ORF category, with a function that is uncertain. CDR3 length equals 12 residues. Trimming stripped 4 bases from V and 9 bases from J, with 11 bases between. CDR3 bases: TGTGCCAGAAGCGGAAGTAATACGCCCCAGCATTTT. Translating gives CARSGSNTPQHF.

The V gene is TRBV10-3, the J gene TRBJ2-1; D assignment may be TRBD1 or TRBD2 (5 bases each). V lost 6 bases and J lost 4, with 13 bases in between. This CDR3 spans 14 amino acids. In germline, CDR1 is ENHRY, CDR2 SYGVKD. The CDR3 loop reads CAIREVQGYNEQFF. In DNA form, the CDR3 reads TGTGCCATCAGGGAGGTCCAGGGTTACAATGAGCAGTTCTTC.

The J gene is TRBJ2-7, the V gene TRBV11-3; tentative D call: TRBD1 (6 bases). Germline CDR1 and CDR2: SGHNT and YENEEA. The V gene lost 2 bases and the J gene lost 2 bases, with 13 bases spanning the gap. The CDR3 spans 15 residues. The CDR3: CASSLRQGPAYEQYF. The CDR3 DNA is TGTGCCAGCAGCTTACGTCAGGGGCCGGCCTACGAGCAGTACTTC.

The CDR3 coding sequence is TGTGCCTGGAGCCTACGAGGGTTCCAGGGATGGAACACCGGGGAGCTGTTTTTT. Protein: CAWSLRGFQGWNTGELFF. The chain links TRBV30 to TRBJ2-2, with D perhaps matching TRBD1 or TRBD2 (5 bases each). V was trimmed by 3 bases and J by 1 base, leaving 21 bases between them. Germline CDR1 reads GTSNPN; CDR2 reads SVGIG (reference sequence). This CDR3 is 18 amino acids long.

V usage is TRBV30 and J usage is TRBJ2-1; 14 bases line up with TRBD2. Germline V gene sequence: CDR1 GTSNPN, CDR2 SVGIG (reference sequence). This CDR3 comprises 14 residues. V dropped 6 bases and J dropped 3; count of bases not matched to a gene: 1. The CDR3 coding sequence is TGTGCCTGCGGGACTAGCGGGAGCTACAATGAGCAGTTCTTC. The encoded protein is CACGTSGSYNEQFF.

This clone appeared once. V usage is TRBV6-1 and J usage is TRBJ2-5; perhaps TRBD2 as D (5 bases). The CDR3 totals 14 residues. With 0 bases removed from V and 6 bases from J, the gap between germline ends came to 11 bases. CDR1 and CDR2 (germline): MNHNS, SASEGT. CDR3 amino acids: CASSEANRRKTQYF. The DNA for the CDR3 is TGTGCCAGCAGTGAAGCCAACCGGAGGAAGACCCAGTACTTC.

The genes are TRBV5-6 and TRBJ2-2; 8 nucleotides align to TRBD2. Germline lookup yields CDR1 SGHDT and CDR2 YYEEEE. The length of the CDR3 is 15 residues. V was clipped by 5 bases and J by 4 bases; unmatched bases: 7. CDR3 in DNA: TGTGCCAGCAGGGCGGGAGGACGGGGCACCGGGGAGCTGTTTTTT. The encoded protein is CASRAGGRGTGELFF.

The chain couples TRBV18 to TRBJ2-1; 11 positions match TRBD2. The CDR3 contains 18 residues. The trim removed 2 bases at V and 8 bases at J, leaving 14 bases unmatched. Looked up from germline, CDR1 is KGHSH and CDR2 is LQKENI. DNA for the CDR3: TGTGCCAGCTCACCAGTTCTTCCCGGGACTAGCGGCAGGGATGAGCAGTTCTTC. The encoded protein is CASSPVLPGTSGRDEQFF.

The chain uses TRBV6-5 and TRBJ2-7, with 12 bases aligning to TRBD1. The junction had 9 bases not matched to a gene; V was cut back by 6 bases and J by 6 bases. Germline lookup yields CDR1 MNHEY and CDR2 SVGAGI. The CDR3 extends over 15 amino acids. DNA for the CDR3: TGTGCCAGCAGAAATCCCGGGACAGGGGGCTCCGAGCAGTACTTC. Its protein product is CASRNPGTGGSEQYF.

V is TRBV15 and J is TRBJ2-1, with D possibly being TRBD2 (6 bases). V lost 1 base and J lost 5, with 12 bases in between. Germline lookup yields CDR1 LNHNV and CDR2 YYDKDF (reference sequence). There are 15 residues in the CDR3. The CDR3 spells CATSRVAGLDNEQFF. For the CDR3, the DNA is TGTGCCACCAGCAGAGTGGCGGGATTGGACAATGAGCAGTTCTTC.

The chain recombines TRBV10-3 with TRBJ2-1; 8 bases agree with TRBD1. From germline, CDR1 is ENHRY and CDR2 SYGVKD. The J segment lost 8 bases and the V segment lost 8 bases, leaving 8 bases of the junction unmatched. CDR3 size: 13 residues. Here the CDR3 reads CAISGQGIHEQFF. CDR3 in DNA: TGTGCCATCTCAGGACAGGGTATCCATGAGCAGTTCTTC.

The V and J genes are TRBV6-5 and TRBJ1-4; D not certain. This CDR3 region has 13 residues. The germline V gene has CDR1 MNHEY and CDR2 SVGAGI. The V and J ends lost 5 bases and 6 bases respectively, with 10 bases between them. In DNA form, the CDR3 reads TGTGCCAGCAGTGGGGTGAGGGATGAAAAACTGTTTTTT. Residues: CASSGVRDEKLFF.

The J gene is TRBJ2-3, the V gene TRBV15; 10 bases map to TRBD1. V dropped 5 bases and J dropped 2; count of bases not matched to a gene: 4. This CDR3 spans 15 amino acids. Per the germline V gene, CDR1 is LNHNV and CDR2 is YYDKDF (reference sequence). In DNA form, the CDR3 reads TGTGCCACCAGCGCCGGGACAGGGGACACAGATACGCAGTATTTT. Residues: CATSAGTGDTDTQYF.

This clone was recorded once. The CDR3 loop is CASGTWTSSYEQYF. For the CDR3, the DNA is TGCGCCAGCGGAACCTGGACTAGCTCCTACGAGCAGTACTTC. The rearrangement joins TRBV5-1 to TRBJ2-7; 7 positions match TRBD2. The CDR3 length is 14 residues. V lost 7 bases and J lost 0; bases outside the gene matches: 7. Germline V lookup: CDR1 SGHRS, CDR2 YFSETQ.

The CDR3 nucleotides are TGTGCCAGCAGTGAAGCGCTATGGAATCAGCCCCAGCATTTT. Its protein is CASSEALWNQPQHF. This chain links TRBV2 with TRBJ1-5; D is uncertain. The CDR3 runs 14 residues. Germline lookup yields CDR1 SNHLY and CDR2 FYNNEI. V gave up 0 bases and J gave up 4 bases, with 7 bases separating them.

The genes are TRBV7-9 and TRBJ2-1, with D unresolved. CDR3 length equals 16 residues. Trimming removed 5 bases at V and 0 bases at J, with 14 bases between. Germline CDR1 is SEHNR and CDR2 is FQNEAQ (reference sequence). Here the CDR3 DNA reads TGTGCCAGCAGCCCACGGATCTCCAGCTCCTACAATGAGCAGTTCTTC. Protein: CASSPRISSSYNEQFF.

V and J are TRBV18 and TRBJ1-1; D remains ambiguous. The germline gives CDR1 KGHSH, CDR2 LQKENI. This CDR3 has 14 residues. The ends were cut back, 2 bases at V and 3 bases at J, with 10 bases in the middle. Written as DNA, the CDR3 is TGTGCCAGCTCACCAGGGGTGTGGGACACTGAAGCTTTCTTT. Translating it yields CASSPGVWDTEAFF.

On this clone: The identical CDR3 is also encoded by other nucleotide sequences in the sample. The gene calls are TRBV5-1 and TRBJ1-4; D not certain. V lost 0 bases and J lost 0, with 6 bases in between. This CDR3 has 15 amino acids. The germline CDR1 and CDR2 sequences are SGHRS and YFSETQ. CDR3 amino acids: CASSLVGATNEKLFF. The CDR3 coding sequence is TGCGCCAGCAGCTTGGTTGGGGCAACTAATGAAAAACTGTTTTTT.

The genes are TRBV11-2 and TRBJ2-1; 8 nucleotides line up with TRBD2. Germline values: CDR1 SGHAT, CDR2 FQNNGV. The CDR3 contains 17 residues. Trimming took 2 bases from V and 9 from J; bases not matched to a gene: 15. The CDR3 here is CASSLNVGWTSRGEQFF. CDR3 nucleotide sequence: TGTGCCAGCAGCTTAAATGTAGGGTGGACTAGCCGGGGTGAGCAGTTCTTC.

This sequence joins TRBV5-1 and TRBJ2-7; 8 bases align to TRBD2. The CDR3 has 12 amino acids. Trimming removed 4 bases from V and 6 bases from J; junction bases left unmatched: 3. In germline, CDR1 is SGHRS, CDR2 YFSETQ. CDR3 nucleotides: TGCGCCAGCAGCCCTGGACTAGCCGAGCAGTACTTC. As protein: CASSPGLAEQYF.

On this clone: This may arise from a read error, as a much more abundant clone is one base away. The rearrangement joins TRBV27 to TRBJ2-7; D call uncertain. CDR3 length: 11 amino acids. Trimming took 4 bases from V and 2 from J, leaving 3 bases between them. Germline V gene sequence: CDR1 MNHEY, CDR2 SMNVEV (reference sequence). The CDR3 sequence is CASSSAYEQYF. In DNA form, the CDR3 reads TGTGCCAGCAGTTCCGCCTACGAGCAGTACTTC.

The V gene is TRBV15, the J gene TRBJ1-5; D gene unclear. CDR1 is LNHNV, CDR2 YYDKDF, per germline (reference sequence). CDR3 length: 14 residues. With 0 bases removed from V and 10 bases from J, the gap between germline ends came to 13 bases. The CDR3 reads CATSRDVFLIPQHF. CDR3 nucleotide sequence: TGTGCCACCAGCAGAGATGTTTTTCTTATACCCCAGCATTTT.

V is TRBV19 and J is TRBJ2-7; tentative D call: TRBD2 (6 bases). CDR3 length equals 13 residues. V was clipped by 7 bases and J by 1 base, with 11 bases between them. The germline V gene encodes CDR1 LNHDA and CDR2 SQIVND (reference sequence). CDR3 loop: CASKGRGSYEQYF. DNA of the CDR3: TGTGCCAGTAAGGGGCGGGGTTCCTACGAGCAGTACTTC.

The rearrangement joins TRBV6-5 to TRBJ1-5; D is unclear. Trimming took off 7 bases at V and 4 bases at J, with 14 bases between the two ends. The CDR3 runs 14 residues. The V gene's germline CDR1 is MNHEY and CDR2 SVGAGI. The CDR3: CASNPPGPNQPQHF. CDR3 sequence (DNA): TGTGCCAGCAATCCACCGGGCCCAAATCAGCCCCAGCATTTT.

The rearrangement uses TRBV21-1 and TRBJ2-6. TRBV21-1 is listed as a pseudogene. The CDR3 loop spans 17 amino acids. Here the CDR3 DNA reads TGTGCCAGCAGCAAAGAAGACGGGACCTCTGGGGCCAACGTCCTGACTTTC. As protein: CASSKEDGTSGANVLTF.

The V call is TRBV7-2, the J call TRBJ1-2, with TRBD1 matching 8 bases. The length of the CDR3 is 17 residues. CDR1 SGHTA and CDR2 FQGNSA come from the germline V gene. The ends lost 6 bases at V and 8 bases at J; junction bases unmatched: 20. This CDR3 reads CASSYRPTGQGEIGYTF. CDR3 DNA: TGTGCCAGCAGTTACCGCCCCACAGGACAGGGAGAAATCGGCTACACCTTC.

The chain employs TRBV7-9 and TRBJ2-7; D not certain. Germline V lookup: CDR1 SEHNR, CDR2 FQNEAQ (reference sequence). Trimming took 5 bases from V and 1 from J, leaving 12 bases between them. The CDR3 covers 14 residues. The CDR3 DNA reads as TGTGCCAGCAGCCCCCGCAAGGGATCCTACGAGCAGTACTTC. It is translated as CASSPRKGSYEQYF. Full variable domain (outside the CDR3, taken from reference TRBV7-9 and TRBJ2-7): DTGVSQNPRHKITKRGQNVTFRCDPISEHNRLYWYRQTLGQGPEFLTYFQNEAQLEKSRLLSDRFSAERPKGSFSTLEIQRTEQGDSAMYLCASSPRKGSYEQYFGPGTRLTVT.

The CDR3 here is CASSSRVAADTQYF. The CDR3 DNA reads TGTGCCAGCAGTTCAAGGGTAGCGGCAGATACGCAGTATTTT. The chain combines TRBV6-5 with TRBJ2-3, with D maybe TRBD2 (6 bases). This CDR3 contains 14 residues. The V end was cut by 4 bases, the J end by 4 bases, with 12 bases between. Germline assignment: CDR1 MNHEY and CDR2 SVGAGI.